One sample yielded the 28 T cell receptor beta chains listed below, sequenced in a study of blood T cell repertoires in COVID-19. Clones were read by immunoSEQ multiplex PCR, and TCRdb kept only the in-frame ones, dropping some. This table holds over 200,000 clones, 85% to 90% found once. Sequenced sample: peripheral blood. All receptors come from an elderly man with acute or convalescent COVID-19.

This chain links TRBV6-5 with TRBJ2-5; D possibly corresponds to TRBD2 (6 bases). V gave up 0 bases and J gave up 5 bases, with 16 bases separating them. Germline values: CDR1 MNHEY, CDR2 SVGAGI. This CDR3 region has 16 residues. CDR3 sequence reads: CASSYSFSGDPETQYF. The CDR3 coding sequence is TGTGCCAGCAGTTACTCATTTTCGGGGGATCCTGAGACCCAGTACTTC.

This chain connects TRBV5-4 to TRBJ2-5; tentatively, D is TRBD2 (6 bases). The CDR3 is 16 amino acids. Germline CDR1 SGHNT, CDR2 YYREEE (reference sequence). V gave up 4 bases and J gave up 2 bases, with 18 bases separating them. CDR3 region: CASSRGSGDLQETQYF. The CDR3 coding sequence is TGTGCCAGCAGCCGGGGGTCCGGAGACTTACAAGAGACCCAGTACTTC.

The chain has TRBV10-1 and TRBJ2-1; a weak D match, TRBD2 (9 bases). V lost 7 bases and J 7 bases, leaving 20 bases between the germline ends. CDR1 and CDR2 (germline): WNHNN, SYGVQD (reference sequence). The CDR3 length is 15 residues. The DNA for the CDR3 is TGCGCCAGCAACCAGGGGGCTAGCGGGAATAATGAGCAGTTCTTC. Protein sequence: CASNQGASGNNEQFF.

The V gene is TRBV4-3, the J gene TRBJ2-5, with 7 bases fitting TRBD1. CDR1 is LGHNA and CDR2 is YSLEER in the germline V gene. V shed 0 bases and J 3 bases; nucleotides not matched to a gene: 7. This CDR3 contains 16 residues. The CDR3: CASSQDTGQLEETQYF. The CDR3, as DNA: TGCGCCAGCAGCCAAGATACGGGACAGTTAGAAGAGACCCAGTACTTC.

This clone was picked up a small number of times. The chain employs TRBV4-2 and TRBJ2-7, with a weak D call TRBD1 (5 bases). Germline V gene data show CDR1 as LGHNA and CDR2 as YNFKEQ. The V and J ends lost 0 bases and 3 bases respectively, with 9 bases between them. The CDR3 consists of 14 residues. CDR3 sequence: CASSQDGRVYEQYF. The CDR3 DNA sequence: TGTGCCAGCAGCCAAGATGGCAGGGTCTACGAGCAGTACTTC.

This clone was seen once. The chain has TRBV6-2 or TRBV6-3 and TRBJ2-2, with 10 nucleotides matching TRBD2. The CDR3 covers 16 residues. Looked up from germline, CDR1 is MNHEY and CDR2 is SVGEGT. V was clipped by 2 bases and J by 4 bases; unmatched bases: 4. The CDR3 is CASSYKLAGPTGELFF. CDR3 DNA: TGTGCCAGCAGTTACAAACTAGCGGGACCCACCGGGGAGCTGTTTTTT.

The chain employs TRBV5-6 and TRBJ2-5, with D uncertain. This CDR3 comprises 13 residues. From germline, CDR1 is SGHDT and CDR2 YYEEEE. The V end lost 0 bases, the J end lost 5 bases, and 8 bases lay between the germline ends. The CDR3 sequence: CASSLVGPETQYF. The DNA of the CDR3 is TGTGCCAGCAGCTTGGTGGGCCCCGAGACCCAGTACTTC.

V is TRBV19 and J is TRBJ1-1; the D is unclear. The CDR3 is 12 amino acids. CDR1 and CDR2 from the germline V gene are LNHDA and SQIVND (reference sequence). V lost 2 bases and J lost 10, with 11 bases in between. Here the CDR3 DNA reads TGTGCCAGTAGTATACCCGGGTCCGCAGCTTTCTTT. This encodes CASSIPGSAAFF.

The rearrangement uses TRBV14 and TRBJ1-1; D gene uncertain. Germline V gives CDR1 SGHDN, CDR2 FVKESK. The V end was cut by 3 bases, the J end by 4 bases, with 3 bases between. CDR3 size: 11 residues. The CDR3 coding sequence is TGTGCCAGCAGCCAGGCCACTGAAGCTTTCTTT. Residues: CASSQATEAFF.

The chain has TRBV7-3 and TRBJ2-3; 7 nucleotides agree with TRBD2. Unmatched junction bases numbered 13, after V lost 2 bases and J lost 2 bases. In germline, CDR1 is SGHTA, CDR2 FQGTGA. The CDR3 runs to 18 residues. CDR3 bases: TGTGCCAGCAGCTTAGGGTTATCGTCGGGAGGCGTCACAGATACGCAGTATTTT. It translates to CASSLGLSSGGVTDTQYF.

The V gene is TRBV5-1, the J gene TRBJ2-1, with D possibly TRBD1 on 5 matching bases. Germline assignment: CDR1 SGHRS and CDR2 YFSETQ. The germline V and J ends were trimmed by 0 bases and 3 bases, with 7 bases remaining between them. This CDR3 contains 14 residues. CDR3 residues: CASSLDQGYNEQFF. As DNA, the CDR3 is TGCGCCAGCAGCTTGGATCAGGGCTACAATGAGCAGTTCTTC.

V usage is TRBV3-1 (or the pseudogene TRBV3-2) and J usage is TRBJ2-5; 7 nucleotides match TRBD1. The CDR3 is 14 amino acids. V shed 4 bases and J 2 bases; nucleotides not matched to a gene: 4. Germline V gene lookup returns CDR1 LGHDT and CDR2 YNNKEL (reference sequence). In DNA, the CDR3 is TGTGCCAGCAGCCGTCGACAGGGTCAAGAGACCCAGTACTTC. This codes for CASSRRQGQETQYF.

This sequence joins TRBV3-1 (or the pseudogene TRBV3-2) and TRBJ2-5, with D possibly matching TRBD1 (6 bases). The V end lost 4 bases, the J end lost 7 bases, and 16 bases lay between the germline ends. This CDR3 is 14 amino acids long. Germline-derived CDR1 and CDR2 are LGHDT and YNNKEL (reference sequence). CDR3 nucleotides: TGTGCCAGCAGCCCTCCCGGGACAATCGGGACCCAGTACTTC. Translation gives CASSPPGTIGTQYF.

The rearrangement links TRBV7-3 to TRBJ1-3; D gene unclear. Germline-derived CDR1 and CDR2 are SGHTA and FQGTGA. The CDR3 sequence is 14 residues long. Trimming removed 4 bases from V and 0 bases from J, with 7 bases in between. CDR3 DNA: TGTGCCAGCAGCTACGGACTCTCTGGAAACACCATATATTTT. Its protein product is CASSYGLSGNTIYF.

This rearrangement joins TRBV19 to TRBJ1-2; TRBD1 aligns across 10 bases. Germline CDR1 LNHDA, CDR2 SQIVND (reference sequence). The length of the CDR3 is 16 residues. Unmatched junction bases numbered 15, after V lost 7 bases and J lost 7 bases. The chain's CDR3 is CASISARDRGLAGYTF. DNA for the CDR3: TGTGCCAGTATCTCCGCCCGGGACAGGGGCCTTGCTGGCTACACCTTC. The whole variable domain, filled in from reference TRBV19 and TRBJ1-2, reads DGGITQSPKYLFRKEGQNVTLSCEQNLNHDAMYWYRQDPGQGLRLIYYSQIVNDFQKGDIAEGYSVSREKKESFPLTVTSAQKNPTAFYLCASISARDRGLAGYTFGSGTRLTVV.

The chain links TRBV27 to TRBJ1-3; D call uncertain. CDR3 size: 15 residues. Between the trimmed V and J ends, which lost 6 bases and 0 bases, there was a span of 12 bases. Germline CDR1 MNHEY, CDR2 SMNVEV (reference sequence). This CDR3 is CASSLNYGSGNTIYF. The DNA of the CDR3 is TGTGCCAGCAGCCTAAATTACGGCTCTGGAAACACCATATATTTT.

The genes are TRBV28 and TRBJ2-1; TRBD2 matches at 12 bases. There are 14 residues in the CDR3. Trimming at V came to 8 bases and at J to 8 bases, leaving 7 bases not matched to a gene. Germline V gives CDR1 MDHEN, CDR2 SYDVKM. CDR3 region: CASELAGGLYEQFF. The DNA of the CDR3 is TGTGCCAGCGAACTAGCGGGAGGACTCTATGAGCAGTTCTTC.

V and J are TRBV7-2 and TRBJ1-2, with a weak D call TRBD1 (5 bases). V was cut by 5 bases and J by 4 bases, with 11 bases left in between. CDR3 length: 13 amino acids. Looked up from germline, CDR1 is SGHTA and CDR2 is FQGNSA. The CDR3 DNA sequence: TGTGCCAGCAGCACAACAGGTTTCTATGGCTACACCTTC. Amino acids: CASSTTGFYGYTF.

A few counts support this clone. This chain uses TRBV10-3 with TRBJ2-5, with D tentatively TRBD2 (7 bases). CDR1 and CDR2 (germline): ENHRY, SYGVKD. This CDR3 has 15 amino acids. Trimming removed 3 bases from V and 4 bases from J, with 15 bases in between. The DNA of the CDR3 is TGTGCCATCAGTGAAGGGGTGGGAGGGGGAGAGACCCAGTACTTC. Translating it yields CAISEGVGGGETQYF.

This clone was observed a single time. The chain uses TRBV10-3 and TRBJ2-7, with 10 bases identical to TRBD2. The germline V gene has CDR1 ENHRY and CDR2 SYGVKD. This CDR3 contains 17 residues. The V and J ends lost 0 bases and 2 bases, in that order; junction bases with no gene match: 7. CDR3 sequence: CAISESTLAGATYEQYF. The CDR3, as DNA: TGTGCCATCAGTGAGTCGACGCTAGCGGGGGCAACCTACGAGCAGTACTTC.

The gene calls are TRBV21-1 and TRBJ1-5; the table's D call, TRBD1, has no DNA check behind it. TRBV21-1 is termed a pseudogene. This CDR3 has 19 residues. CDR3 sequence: CASSPDRDRGIYSNQPQHF. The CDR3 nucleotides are TGTGCCAGCAGCCCTGACCGGGACAGGGGAATTTATAGCAATCAGCCCCAGCATTTT.

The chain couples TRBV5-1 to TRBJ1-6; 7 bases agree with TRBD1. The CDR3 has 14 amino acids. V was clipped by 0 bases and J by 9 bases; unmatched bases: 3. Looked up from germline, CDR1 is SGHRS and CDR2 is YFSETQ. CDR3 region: CASSLGQGSSPLHF. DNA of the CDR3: TGCGCCAGCAGCTTGGGACAGGGCAGTTCACCCCTCCACTTT.

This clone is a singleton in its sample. The DNA of the CDR3 is TGTGCCAGCAGCGGACAGGGGGATGGCTACACCTTC. Translated: CASSGQGDGYTF. The rearrangement joins TRBV4-2 to TRBJ1-2, with 10 bases matching TRBD1. This CDR3 spans 12 amino acids. Looked up from germline, CDR1 is LGHNA and CDR2 is YNFKEQ. Trimming at V came to 5 bases and at J to 6 bases, leaving 0 bases not matched to a gene.

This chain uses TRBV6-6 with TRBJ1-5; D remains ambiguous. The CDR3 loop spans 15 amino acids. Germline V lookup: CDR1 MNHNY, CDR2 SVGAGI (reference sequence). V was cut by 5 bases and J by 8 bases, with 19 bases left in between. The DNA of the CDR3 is TGTGCCAGCAGTACCCCGGAGGGTGCGAATAAGCCCCAGCATTTT. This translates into CASSTPEGANKPQHF.

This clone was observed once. Here the CDR3 DNA reads TGTGCCAGCAGCTTAGCCCCTAACAGGGGGAGCACAGATACGCAGTATTTT. Translated, it gives CASSLAPNRGSTDTQYF. The chain uses TRBV11-3 and TRBJ2-3; 8 positions match TRBD1. J lost 0 bases, V lost 1 base, and 6 bases had no gene match. The CDR3 loop spans 17 amino acids. Germline assignment: CDR1 SGHNT and CDR2 YENEEA.

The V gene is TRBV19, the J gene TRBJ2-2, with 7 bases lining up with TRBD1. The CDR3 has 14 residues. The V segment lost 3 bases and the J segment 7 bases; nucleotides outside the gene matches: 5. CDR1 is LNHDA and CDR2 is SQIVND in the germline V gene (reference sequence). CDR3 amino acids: CASSIGTVSGELFF. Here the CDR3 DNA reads TGTGCCAGTAGTATTGGGACAGTGAGCGGGGAGCTGTTTTTT.

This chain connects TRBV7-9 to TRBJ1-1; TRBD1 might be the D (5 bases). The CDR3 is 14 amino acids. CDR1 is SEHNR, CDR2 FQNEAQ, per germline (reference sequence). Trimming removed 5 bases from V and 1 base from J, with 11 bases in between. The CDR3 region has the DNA TGTGCCAGCAGCAAACCGGGGGGGAACACTGAAGCTTTCTTT. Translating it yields CASSKPGGNTEAFF.

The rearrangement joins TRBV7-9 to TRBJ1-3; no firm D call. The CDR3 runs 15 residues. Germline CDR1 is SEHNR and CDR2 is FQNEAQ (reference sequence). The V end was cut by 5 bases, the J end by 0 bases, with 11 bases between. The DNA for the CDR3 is TGTGCCAGCAGCGCGGGCCTTAGCTCTGGAAACACCATATATTTT. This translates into CASSAGLSSGNTIYF.